Below, 8 T cell receptor beta chains from the same sample are listed, as sequenced in a study of beta chain features in type 1 diabetes. Expressed TCRB transcripts were sequenced because the entire RNA isolate underwent reverse transcription. The repertoire was sequenced with immunoSEQ multiplex PCR; TCRdb's copy has only in-frame clones and lacks some. The top ten hold under 2.5% of the sample, which has about 150,000 clones, around 10% seen once. The sequencing input was central memory CD4+ T cells from blood. The receptors shown here come from a man aged 18 to 30 in good health.

The sample holds a few counts of this clone. Since a far larger clone is one base different, this is likely a read error. The chain is built from TRBV10-3 and TRBJ2-1, with D uncertain. The CDR3 sequence is 12 residues long. CDR1 and CDR2 from the germline V gene are ENHRY and SYGVKD. CDR3 sequence (DNA): TGTGCCCTCAGTGGGTCGGTCAATGAGCAGTTCTTC. It translates to CALSGSVNEQFF.

This chain links TRBV10-3 with TRBJ1-1; possibly TRBD1 for D (5 bases). Germline V gives CDR1 ENHRY, CDR2 SYGVKD. The CDR3 contains 13 residues. Trimming cost V 7 bases and J 0 bases, with 9 bases left between them. CDR3 in DNA: TGTGCCATCAAGGGGCAGGTGAACACTGAAGCTTTCTTT. This gives the protein CAIKGQVNTEAFF.

This sequence joins TRBV9 and TRBJ2-2; 9 bases agree with TRBD2. The CDR3 is 15 amino acids. Germline assignment: CDR1 SGDLS and CDR2 YYNGEE. Germline trimming cut 6 bases from V and 5 bases from J; bases unmatched to any gene: 8. The CDR3 spells CASNRAGGLTGELFF. The CDR3 DNA follows: TGTGCCAGCAACCGGGCGGGAGGGTTGACCGGGGAGCTGTTTTTT.

As for this clone: One end of the junction fails to match germline, which may point to a read error. At the DNA level, this CDR3 is encoded by other sequences in the same sample as well. The CDR3 DNA reads TGCAGCGTTAGTGTCTCTGGGGCCAATGTCCTGACTTTC. Its translation: CSVSVSGANVLTF. The V and J genes are TRBV29-1 and TRBJ2-6, with D perhaps matching TRBD1 (5 bases). CDR1 and CDR2 (germline): SQVTM, ANQGSEA. The CDR3 sequence is 13 residues long.

In its sample, this clone was seen a few times. V is TRBV9 and J is TRBJ1-5; 7 nucleotides agree with TRBD1. The CDR3 totals 16 residues. The V segment lost 2 bases and the J segment 7 bases; nucleotides outside the gene matches: 12. Germline-derived CDR1 and CDR2 are SGDLS and YYNGEE. Here the CDR3 DNA reads TGTGCCAGCAGCGTCCCTAGGCCTGACAGGGTCCAGCCCCAGCATTTT. As protein: CASSVPRPDRVQPQHF.

This clone came up many times. The chain is built from TRBV5-1 and TRBJ2-1; 7 nucleotides line up with TRBD2. Germline CDR1 is SGHRS and CDR2 is YFSETQ. V was clipped by 4 bases and J by 2 bases; unmatched bases: 6. The CDR3 runs 15 residues. DNA for the CDR3: TGCGCCAGCAGCACGTTAGCGGGCCCCTACAATGAGCAGTTCTTC. As protein: CASSTLAGPYNEQFF. The full variable domain, with the rest looked up from reference TRBV5-1 and TRBJ2-1, is KAGVTQTPRYLIKTRGQQVTLSCSPISGHRSVSWYQQTPGQGLQFLFEYFSETQRNKGNFPGRFSGRQFSNSRSEMNVSTLELGDSALYLCASSTLAGPYNEQFFGPGTRLTVL.

This clone was seen many times. The rearrangement uses TRBV28 and TRBJ1-2; the D gene is possibly TRBD1 (6 bases). This CDR3 is built from 13 residues. V lost 6 bases to trimming and J lost 4 bases, with 12 bases between them. Germline V lookup: CDR1 MDHEN, CDR2 SYDVKM. For the CDR3, the DNA is TGTGCCAGCAGCTCCCCGGACAGCTATGGCTACACCTTC. This translates into CASSSPDSYGYTF.

In the case of this clone: It may be a read error: a sequence one base away is much more abundant. The chain joins TRBV7-3 to TRBJ1-1, with D possibly matching TRBD1 (6 bases). V gave up 2 bases and J gave up 1 base, with 8 bases separating them. The CDR3 has 14 amino acids. The germline V gene has CDR1 SGHTA and CDR2 FQGTGA. DNA of the CDR3: TGTGCCAGCAGCTTAGGGACAAGGAACACTGAAGCTTTCTTT. Its protein is CASSLGTRNTEAFF. Full variable domain (missing parts from reference TRBV7-3 and TRBJ1-1): GAGVSQTPSNKVTEKGKYVELRCDPISGHTALYWYRQSLGQGPEFLIYFQGTGAADDSGLPNDRFFAVRPEGSVSTLKIQRTERGDSAVYLCASSLGTRNTEAFFGQGTRLTVV.